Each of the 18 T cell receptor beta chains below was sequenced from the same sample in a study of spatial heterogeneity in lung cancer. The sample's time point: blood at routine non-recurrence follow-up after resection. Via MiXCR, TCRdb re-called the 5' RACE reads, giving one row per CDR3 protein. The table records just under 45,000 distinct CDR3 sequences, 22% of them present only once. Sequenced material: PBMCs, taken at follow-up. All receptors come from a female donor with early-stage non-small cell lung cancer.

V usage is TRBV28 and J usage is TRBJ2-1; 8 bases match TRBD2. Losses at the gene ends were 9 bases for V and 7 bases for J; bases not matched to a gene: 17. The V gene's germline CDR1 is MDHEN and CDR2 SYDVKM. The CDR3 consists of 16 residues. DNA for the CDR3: TGTGCCAGAAGTCCGAGAACCGGGACTAGAGTAAATGAGCAGTTCTTC. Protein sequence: CARSPRTGTRVNEQFF. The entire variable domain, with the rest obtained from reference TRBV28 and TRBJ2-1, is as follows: DVKVTQSSRYLVKRTGEKVFLECVQDMDHENMFWYRQDPGLGLRLIYFSYDVKMKEKGDIPEGYSVSREKKERFSLILESASTNQTSMYLCARSPRTGTRVNEQFFGPGTRLTVL.

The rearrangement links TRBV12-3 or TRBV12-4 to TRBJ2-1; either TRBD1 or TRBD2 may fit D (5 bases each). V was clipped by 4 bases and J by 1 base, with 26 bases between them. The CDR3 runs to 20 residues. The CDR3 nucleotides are TGTGCCAGCAGTTCACCCGGGACGTTGGACGCCCCGAGATCCTACAATGAGCAGTTCTTC. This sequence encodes CASSSPGTLDAPRSYNEQFF.

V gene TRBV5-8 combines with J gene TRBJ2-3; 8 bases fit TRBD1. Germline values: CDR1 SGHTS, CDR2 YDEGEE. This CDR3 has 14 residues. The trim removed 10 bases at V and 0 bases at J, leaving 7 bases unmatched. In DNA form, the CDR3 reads TGTGCCGGCGGGACAGGCACTAGCACAGATACGCAGTATTTT. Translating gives CAGGTGTSTDTQYF.

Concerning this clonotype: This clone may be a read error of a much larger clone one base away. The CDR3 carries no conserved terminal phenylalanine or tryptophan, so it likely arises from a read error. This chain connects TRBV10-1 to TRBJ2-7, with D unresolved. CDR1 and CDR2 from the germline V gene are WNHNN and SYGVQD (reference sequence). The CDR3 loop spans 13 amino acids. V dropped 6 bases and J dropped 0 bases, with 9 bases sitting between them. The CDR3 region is CASSKAGSYEQYS. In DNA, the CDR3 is TGCGCCAGCAGCAAAGCCGGCTCCTACGAGCAGTACTCC.

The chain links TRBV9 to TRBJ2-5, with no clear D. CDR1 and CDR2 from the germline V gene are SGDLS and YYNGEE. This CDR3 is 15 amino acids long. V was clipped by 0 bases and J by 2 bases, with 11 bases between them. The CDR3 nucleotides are TGTGCCAGCAGCGTAGAAATCGGGCGACAAGAGACCCAGTACTTC. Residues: CASSVEIGRQETQYF.

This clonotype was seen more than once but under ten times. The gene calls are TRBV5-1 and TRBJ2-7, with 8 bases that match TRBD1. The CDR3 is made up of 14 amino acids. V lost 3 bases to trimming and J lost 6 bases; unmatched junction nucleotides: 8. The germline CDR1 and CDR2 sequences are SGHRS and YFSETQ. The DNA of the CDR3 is TGCGCCAGCAGCTCTGGGACAGGTACCGGCGAGCAGTACGTC. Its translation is CASSSGTGTGEQYV.

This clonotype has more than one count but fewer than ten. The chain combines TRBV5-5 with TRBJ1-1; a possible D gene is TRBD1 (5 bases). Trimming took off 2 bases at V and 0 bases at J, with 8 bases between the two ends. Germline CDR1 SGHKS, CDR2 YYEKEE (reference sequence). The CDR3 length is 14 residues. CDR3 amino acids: CASSLIQVNTEAFF. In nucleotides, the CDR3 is TGTGCCAGCAGCTTAATACAGGTGAACACTGAAGCTTTCTTT.

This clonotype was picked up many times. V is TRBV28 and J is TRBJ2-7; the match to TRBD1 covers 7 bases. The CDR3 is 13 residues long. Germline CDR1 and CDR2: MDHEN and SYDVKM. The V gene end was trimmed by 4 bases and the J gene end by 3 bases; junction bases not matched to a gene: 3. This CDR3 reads CASSSGQNYEQYV. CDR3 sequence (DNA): TGTGCCAGCAGTTCGGGACAGAACTACGAGCAGTACGTC.

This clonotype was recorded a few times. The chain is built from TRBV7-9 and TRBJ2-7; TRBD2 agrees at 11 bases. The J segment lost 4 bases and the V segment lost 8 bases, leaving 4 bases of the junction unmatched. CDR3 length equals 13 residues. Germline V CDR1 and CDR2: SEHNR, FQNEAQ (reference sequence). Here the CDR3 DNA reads TGTGCCAGCCTTAGCGGGAGGGGATACGAGCAGTACTTC. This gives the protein CASLSGRGYEQYF.

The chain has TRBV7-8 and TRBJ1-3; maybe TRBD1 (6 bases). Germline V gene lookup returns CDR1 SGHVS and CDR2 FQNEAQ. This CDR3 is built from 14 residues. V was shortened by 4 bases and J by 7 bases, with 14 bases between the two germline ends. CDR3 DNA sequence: TGTGCCAGCAGCTCCCAGACAGGCGGGAACACCATATATTTT. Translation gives CASSSQTGGNTIYF.

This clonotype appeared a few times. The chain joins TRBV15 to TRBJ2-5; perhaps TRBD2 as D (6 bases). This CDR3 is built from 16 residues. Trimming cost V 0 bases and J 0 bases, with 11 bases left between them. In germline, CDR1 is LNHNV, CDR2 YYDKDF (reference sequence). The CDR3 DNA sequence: TGTGCCACCAGCAGAGACGAGGGAGGCAACCAAGAGACCCAGTACTTC. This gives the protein CATSRDEGGNQETQYF.

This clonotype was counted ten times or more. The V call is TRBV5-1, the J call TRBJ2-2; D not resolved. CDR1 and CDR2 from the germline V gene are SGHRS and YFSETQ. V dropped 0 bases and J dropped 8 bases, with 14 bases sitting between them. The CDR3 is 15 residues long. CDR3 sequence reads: CASSLGAPVQGELFF. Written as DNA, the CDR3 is TGCGCCAGCAGCTTGGGAGCCCCCGTCCAAGGGGAGCTGTTTTTT.

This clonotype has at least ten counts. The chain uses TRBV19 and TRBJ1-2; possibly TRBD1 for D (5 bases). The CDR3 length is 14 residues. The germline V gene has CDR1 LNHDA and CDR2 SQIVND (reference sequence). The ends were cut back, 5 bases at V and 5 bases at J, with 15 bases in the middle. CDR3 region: CASSLRGSLYGYTF. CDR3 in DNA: TGTGCCAGTAGTCTCCGGGGGAGTTTGTATGGCTACACCTTC.

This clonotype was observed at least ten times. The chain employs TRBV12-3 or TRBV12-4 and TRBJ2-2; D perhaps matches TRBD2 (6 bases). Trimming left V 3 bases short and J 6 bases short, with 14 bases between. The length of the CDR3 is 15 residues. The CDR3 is CASSFGTSYSGELFF. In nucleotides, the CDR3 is TGTGCCAGCAGTTTTGGAACTAGCTATTCCGGGGAGCTGTTTTTT.

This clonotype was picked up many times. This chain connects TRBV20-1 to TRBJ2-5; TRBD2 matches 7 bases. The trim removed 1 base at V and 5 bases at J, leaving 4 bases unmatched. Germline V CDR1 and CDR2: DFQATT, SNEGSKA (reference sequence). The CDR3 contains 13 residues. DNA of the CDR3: TGCAGTGCTAGAGCGGGGGGAAGGGAGACCCAGTACTTC. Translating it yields CSARAGGRETQYF.

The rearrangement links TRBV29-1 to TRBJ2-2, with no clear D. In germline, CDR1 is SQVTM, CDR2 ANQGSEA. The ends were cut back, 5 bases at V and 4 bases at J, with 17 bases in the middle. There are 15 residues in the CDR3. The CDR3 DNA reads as TGCAGCGTTATCGAAGGGCCAGATGGCACCGGGGAGCTGTTTTTT. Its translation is CSVIEGPDGTGELFF.

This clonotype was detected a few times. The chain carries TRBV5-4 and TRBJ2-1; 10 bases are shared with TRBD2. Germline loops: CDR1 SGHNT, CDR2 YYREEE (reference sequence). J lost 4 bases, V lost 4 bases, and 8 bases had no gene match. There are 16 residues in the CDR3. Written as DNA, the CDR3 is TGTGCCAGCAGCGGGGTAGCGGGAGGCCTATACAATGAGCAGTTCTTC. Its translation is CASSGVAGGLYNEQFF.

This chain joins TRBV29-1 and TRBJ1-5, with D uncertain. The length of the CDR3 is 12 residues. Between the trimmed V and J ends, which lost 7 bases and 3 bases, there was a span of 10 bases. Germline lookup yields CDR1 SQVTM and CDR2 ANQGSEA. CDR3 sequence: CSDKGINQPQHF. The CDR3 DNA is TGCAGCGATAAGGGCATCAATCAGCCCCAGCATTTT.